The 5 T cell receptor beta chains in this list originate from one sample, sequenced in a study of T cells in Graves' hyperthyroidism and ophthalmopathy. RNA transcripts gave rise to amplified TCR beta CDR3 regions. A first-round RT-PCR of the TCR CDR3 used the HTBI primer set. TCRdb redid the calling of the multiplex PCR reads with MiXCR, one entry per CDR3 protein. The table records over 700,000 distinct CDR3 sequences, 15% to 20% of them present only once. The sample taken for sequencing was blood. Receptors were obtained from a woman between 50 and 59 years old with Graves' hyperthyroidism that later progressed to Graves' ophthalmopathy.

This clonotype was counted ten times or more. The V gene is TRBV11-2, the J gene TRBJ2-1; D is possibly TRBD1 or TRBD2 (6 bases each). Germline CDR1 reads SGHAT; CDR2 reads FQNNGV. The CDR3 length is 15 residues. The V end was cut by 7 bases, the J end by 0 bases, with 13 bases between. This CDR3 reads CASTVQGLSYNEQFF. The DNA for the CDR3 is TGTGCCAGCACCGTACAGGGACTCTCCTACAATGAGCAGTTCTTC.

The CDR3 here is CASSLTDFQFF. CDR3 bases: TGTGCCAGCAGCTTAACAGATTTTCAGTTCTTC. This chain uses TRBV7-9 with TRBJ2-1; D is uncertain. The CDR3 sequence is 11 residues long. The germline CDR1 and CDR2 sequences are SEHNR and FQNEAQ (reference sequence). Trimming removed 2 bases at V and 13 bases at J, with 9 bases between.

This clonotype was seen repeatedly, ten times or more. The chain has TRBV2 and TRBJ1-2; D is unclear. Trimming stripped 0 bases from V and 5 bases from J, with 16 bases between. This CDR3 comprises 16 residues. Germline loops: CDR1 SNHLY, CDR2 FYNNEI. CDR3 sequence (DNA): TGTGCCAGCAGTGAAGCAGGTGGCATTGGAGTTTATGGCTACACCTTC. Translated, it gives CASSEAGGIGVYGYTF.

This clonotype was seen at least ten times. The chain is built from TRBV2 and TRBJ2-7, with no clear D. There are 9 residues in the CDR3. From germline, CDR1 is SNHLY and CDR2 FYNNEI. Trimming left V 7 bases short and J 6 bases short, with 4 bases between. CDR3: CASTIEQYF. CDR3 DNA: TGTGCCAGCACCATCGAGCAGTACTTC. The variable domain in full, with the rest retrieved from reference TRBV2 and TRBJ2-7, is EPEVTQTPSHQVTQMGQEVILRCVPISNHLYFYWYRQILGQKVEFLVSFYNNEISEKSEIFDDQFSVERPDGSNFTLKIRSTKLEDSAMYFCASTIEQYFGPGTRLTVT.

This clonotype appeared many times. The chain carries TRBV13 and TRBJ1-1; D possibly corresponds to TRBD1 (5 bases). CDR1 is PRHDT, CDR2 FYEKMQ, per germline (reference sequence). This CDR3 has 13 residues. Trimming stripped 0 bases from V and 10 bases from J, with 12 bases between. CDR3 amino acids: CASSLGQGGGAFF. The CDR3 region has the DNA TGTGCCAGCAGCTTAGGGCAGGGTGGGGGAGCTTTCTTT.